The TCR beta chain under discussion was sequenced for a study of T cell clonotyping in hematopoietic cell transplantation. As for the study in general: Pretransplant recipient samples were taken after cytoreduction.

Regarding the study as a whole: Higher Inverse Simpson Index values in graft donor and pretransplant recipient predicted broader posttransplant TCR diversity. Recipient TCR diversity dropped after transplant; expanded clonotypes rose from day 30 to 180.

TCRdb's copy holds only in-frame clones and misses some; the assay was immunoSEQ multiplex PCR. The table records more than 25,000 clones, 93% of them present only once. Time point: recipient sample about 28 days before transplant, after cytoreduction. Notes on this clone: Its antigen remains unidentified.

Germline CDR1 reads SQVTM; CDR2 reads ANQGSEA. V shed 5 bases and J shed 9 bases, with 17 bases lying between them. This CDR3 is built from 13 residues. This TCR came from a man between 50 and 59 years old with acute myeloid leukemia. Some clones in this sample may be carry-over from other donors' samples. The sample consisted of peripheral blood mononuclear cells, taken before stem cell transplant. The chain uses TRBV29-1 and TRBJ1-5; D unresolved. The CDR3 region is CSVSEDLLTPQHF. The CDR3 nucleotides read TGCAGCGTTTCTGAGGACCTACTCACGCCCCAGCATTTT.